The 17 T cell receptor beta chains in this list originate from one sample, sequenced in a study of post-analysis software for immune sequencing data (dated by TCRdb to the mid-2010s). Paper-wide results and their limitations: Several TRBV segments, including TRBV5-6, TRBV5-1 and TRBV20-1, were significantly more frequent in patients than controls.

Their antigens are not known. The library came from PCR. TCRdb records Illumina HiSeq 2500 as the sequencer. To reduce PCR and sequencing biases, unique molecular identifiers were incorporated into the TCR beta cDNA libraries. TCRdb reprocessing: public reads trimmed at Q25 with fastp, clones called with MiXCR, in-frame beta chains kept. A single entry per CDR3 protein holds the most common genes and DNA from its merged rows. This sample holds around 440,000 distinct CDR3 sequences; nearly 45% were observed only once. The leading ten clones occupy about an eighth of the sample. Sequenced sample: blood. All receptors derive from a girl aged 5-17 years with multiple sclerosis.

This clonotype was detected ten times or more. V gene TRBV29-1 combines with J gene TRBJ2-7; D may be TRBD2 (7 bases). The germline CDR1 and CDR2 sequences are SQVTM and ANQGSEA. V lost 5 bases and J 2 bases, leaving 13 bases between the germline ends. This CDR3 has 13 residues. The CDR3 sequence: CSVLGGQTYEQYF. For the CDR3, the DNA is TGCAGCGTTCTGGGGGGGCAGACCTACGAGCAGTACTTC.

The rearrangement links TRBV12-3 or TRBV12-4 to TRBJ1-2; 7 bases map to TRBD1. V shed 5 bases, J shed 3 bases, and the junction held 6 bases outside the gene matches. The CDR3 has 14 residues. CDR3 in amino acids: CASSAGGPYYGYTF. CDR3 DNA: TGTGCCAGCAGTGCAGGGGGTCCCTACTATGGCTACACCTTC.

This chain's CDR3 is CSADSLAGGHNEQFF. In DNA, the CDR3 is TGCAGCGCCGACTCTCTAGCGGGAGGACACAATGAGCAGTTCTTC. This rearrangement joins TRBV29-1 to TRBJ2-1; 11 positions match TRBD2. Trimming took 7 bases from V and 5 from J; bases not matched to a gene: 10. The germline CDR1 and CDR2 sequences are SQVTM and ANQGSEA. The CDR3 sequence is 15 residues long.

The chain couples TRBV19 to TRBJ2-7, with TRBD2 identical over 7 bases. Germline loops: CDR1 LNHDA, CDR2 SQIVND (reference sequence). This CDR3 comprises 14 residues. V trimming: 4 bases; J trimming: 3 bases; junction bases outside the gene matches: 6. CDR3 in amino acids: CASSTTSWSYEQYF. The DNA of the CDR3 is TGTGCCAGTAGTACGACTAGCTGGAGCTACGAGCAGTACTTC.

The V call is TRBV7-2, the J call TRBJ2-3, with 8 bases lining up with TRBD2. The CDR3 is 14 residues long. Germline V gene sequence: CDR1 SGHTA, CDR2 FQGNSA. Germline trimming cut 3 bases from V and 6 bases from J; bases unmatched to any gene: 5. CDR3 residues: CASSLVASGDTQYF. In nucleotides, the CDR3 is TGTGCCAGCAGCTTGGTTGCTAGCGGGGATACGCAGTATTTT.

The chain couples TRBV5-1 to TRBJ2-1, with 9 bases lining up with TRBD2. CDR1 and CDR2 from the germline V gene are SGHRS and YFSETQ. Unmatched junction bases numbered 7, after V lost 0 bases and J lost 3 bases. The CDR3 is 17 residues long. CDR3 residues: CASSLGGAGGIYNEQFF. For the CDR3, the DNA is TGCGCCAGCAGCTTGGGGGGAGCGGGAGGTATCTACAATGAGCAGTTCTTC.

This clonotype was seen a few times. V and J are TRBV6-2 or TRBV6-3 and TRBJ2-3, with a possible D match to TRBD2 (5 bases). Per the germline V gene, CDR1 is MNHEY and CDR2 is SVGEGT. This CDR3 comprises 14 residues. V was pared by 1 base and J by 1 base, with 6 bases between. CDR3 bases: TGTGCCAGCAGTTACTTCGGGGGCACAGATACGCAGTATTTT. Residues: CASSYFGGTDTQYF.

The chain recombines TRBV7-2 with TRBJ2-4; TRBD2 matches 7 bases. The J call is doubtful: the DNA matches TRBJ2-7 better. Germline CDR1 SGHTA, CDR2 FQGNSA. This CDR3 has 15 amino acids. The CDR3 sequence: CASSPASGFSYEQYF. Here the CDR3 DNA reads TGTGCCAGCAGCCCGGCTAGCGGTTTCTCCTACGAGCAGTACTTC.

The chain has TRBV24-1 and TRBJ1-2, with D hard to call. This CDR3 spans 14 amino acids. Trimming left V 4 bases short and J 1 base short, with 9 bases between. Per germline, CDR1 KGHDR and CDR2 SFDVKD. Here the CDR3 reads CATSDSDRNYGYTF. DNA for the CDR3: TGTGCCACCAGTGACTCGGACCGTAACTATGGCTACACCTTC.

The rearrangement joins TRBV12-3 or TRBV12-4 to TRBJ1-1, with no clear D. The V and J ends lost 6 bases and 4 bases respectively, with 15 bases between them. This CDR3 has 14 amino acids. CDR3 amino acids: CASSSTRDSTEAFF. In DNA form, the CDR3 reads TGTGCCAGCAGCTCGACAAGGGATAGCACTGAAGCTTTCTTT.

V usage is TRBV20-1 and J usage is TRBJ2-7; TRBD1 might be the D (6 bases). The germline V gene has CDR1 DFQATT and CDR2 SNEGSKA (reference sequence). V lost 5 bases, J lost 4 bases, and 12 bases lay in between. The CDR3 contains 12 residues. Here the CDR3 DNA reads TGCAGTGCTGGACGAGGACAGTACGAGCAGTACTTC. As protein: CSAGRGQYEQYF.

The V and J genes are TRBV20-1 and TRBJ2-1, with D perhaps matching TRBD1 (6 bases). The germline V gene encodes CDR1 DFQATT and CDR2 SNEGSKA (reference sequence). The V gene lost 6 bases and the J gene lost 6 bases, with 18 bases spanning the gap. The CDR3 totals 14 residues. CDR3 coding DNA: TGCAGTGCCCCGCTTGGGGGCCCTGGCAATGAGCAGTTCTTC. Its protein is CSAPLGGPGNEQFF.

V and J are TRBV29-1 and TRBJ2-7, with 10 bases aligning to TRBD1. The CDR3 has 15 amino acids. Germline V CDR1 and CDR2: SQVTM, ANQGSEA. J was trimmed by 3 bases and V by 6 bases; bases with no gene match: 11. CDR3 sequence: CSVELPGQGIYEQYF. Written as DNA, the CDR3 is TGCAGCGTAGAACTTCCGGGACAGGGGATCTACGAGCAGTACTTC.

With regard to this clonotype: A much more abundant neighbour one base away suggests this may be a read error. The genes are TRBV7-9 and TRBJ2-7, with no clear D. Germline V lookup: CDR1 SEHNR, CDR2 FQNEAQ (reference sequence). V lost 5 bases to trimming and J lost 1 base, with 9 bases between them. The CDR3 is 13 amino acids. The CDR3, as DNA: TGTGCCAGCAGCCCCCCCGAGTCCTACGAGCAGTACTTC. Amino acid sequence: CASSPPESYEQYF.

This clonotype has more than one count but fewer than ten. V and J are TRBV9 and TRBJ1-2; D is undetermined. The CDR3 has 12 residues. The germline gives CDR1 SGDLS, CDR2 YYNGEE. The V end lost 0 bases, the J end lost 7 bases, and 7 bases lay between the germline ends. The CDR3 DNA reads TGTGCCAGCAGCGTAGCGGGGTCTGGCTACACCTTC. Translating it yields CASSVAGSGYTF.

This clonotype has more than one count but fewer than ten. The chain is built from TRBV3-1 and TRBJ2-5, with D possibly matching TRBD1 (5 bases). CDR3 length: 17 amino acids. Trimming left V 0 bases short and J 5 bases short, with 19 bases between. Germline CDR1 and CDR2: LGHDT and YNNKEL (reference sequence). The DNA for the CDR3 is TGTGCCAGCAGCCAAGATTTTTCCCTGGCAGGGTCGGAGACCCAGTACTTC. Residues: CASSQDFSLAGSETQYF.

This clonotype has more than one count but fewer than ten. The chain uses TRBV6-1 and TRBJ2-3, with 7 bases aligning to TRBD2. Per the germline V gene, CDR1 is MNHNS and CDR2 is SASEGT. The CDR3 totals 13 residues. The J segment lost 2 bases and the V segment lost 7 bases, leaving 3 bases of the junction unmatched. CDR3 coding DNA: TGTGCCAGCACCGGGACTATCACAGATACGCAGTATTTT. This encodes CASTGTITDTQYF.